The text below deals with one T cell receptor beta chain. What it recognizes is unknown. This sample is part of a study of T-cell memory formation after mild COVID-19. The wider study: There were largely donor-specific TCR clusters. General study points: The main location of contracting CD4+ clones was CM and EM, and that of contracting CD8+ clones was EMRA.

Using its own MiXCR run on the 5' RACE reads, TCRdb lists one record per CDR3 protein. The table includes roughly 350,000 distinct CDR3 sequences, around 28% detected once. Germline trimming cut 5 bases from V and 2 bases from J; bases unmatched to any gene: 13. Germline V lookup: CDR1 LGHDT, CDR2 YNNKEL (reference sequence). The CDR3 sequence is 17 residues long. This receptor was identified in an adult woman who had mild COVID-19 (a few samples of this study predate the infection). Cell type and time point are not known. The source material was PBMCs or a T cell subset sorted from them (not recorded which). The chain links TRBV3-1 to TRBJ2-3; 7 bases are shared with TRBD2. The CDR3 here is CASSLSAAGKPTDTQYF. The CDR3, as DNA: TGTGCCAGCAGCTTGAGCGCAGCGGGGAAACCCACAGATACGCAGTATTTT.